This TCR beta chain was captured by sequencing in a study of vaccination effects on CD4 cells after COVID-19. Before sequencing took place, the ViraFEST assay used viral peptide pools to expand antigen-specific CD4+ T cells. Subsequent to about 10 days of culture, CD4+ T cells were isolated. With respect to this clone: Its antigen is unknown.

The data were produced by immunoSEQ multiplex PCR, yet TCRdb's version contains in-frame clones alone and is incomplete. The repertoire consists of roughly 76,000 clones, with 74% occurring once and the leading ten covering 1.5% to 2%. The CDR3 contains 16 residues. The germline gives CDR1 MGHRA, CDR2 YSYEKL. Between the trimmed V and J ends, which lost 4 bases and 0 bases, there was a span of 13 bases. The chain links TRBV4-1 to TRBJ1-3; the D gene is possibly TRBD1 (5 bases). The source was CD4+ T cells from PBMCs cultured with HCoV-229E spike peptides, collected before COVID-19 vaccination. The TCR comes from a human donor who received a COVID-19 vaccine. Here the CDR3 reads CASSREGLNSGNTIYF. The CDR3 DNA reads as TGCGCCAGCAGCCGAGAGGGACTGAACTCTGGAAACACCATATATTTT.